This entry concerns a single TCR beta chain. Its specificity is not known. This sample is drawn from a study of blood T cells in healthy people across ages. Findings of the study overall: Across the age range, TCR beta diversity per million T cells fell in a roughly linear way.

The CDR3 consists of 18 residues. CDR1 and CDR2 from the germline V gene are SGHRS and YFSETQ. A minimum of 7 million PBMCs was isolated per sample. RNA extraction gave at least 5.5 micrograms of total RNA per sample. A second PCR of 7 to 11 cycles used a sample-barcoded 5' primer and a J-beta primer mix. Every cDNA molecule carried a tag from a template-switch adaptor bearing 12 random nucleotides. TCRdb re-called the 5' RACE reads through MiXCR, storing one row per CDR3 protein. The sample contains about 630,000 distinct CDR3 sequences, roughly 21% of which appear only once. The receptor was derived from a man aged 70-80 years in good health. The chain recombines TRBV5-1 with TRBJ2-5, with TRBD2 identical over 11 bases. Near its end, the DNA agrees better with TRBJ2-1, so the J call may be wrong. What was sequenced was blood. CDR3 amino acids: CASSFGVSGRALLREQFF. The CDR3 bases are TGCGCCAGCAGCTTTGGTGTTAGCGGGAGGGCCCTACTACGTGAGCAGTTCTTC.